One and the same sample provided the 22 T cell receptor beta chains below, sequenced in a study of cytomegalovirus exposure and HLA in healthy donors. The PCR made use of 60 Vbeta and 13 Jbeta primers. Sequenced by immunoSEQ multiplex PCR; TCRdb stores in-frame clones only, minus some. The profile shows roughly 250,000 clones, 80% of them singletons. Sequenced sample: PBMCs. Receptors originate from a girl aged 2 to 10 in good health and CMV-seronegative.

This chain links TRBV5-1 with TRBJ2-2; 15 positions agree with TRBD2. Trimming removed 4 bases from V and 2 bases from J; junction bases left unmatched: 6. The CDR3 loop spans 18 amino acids. Germline CDR1 SGHRS, CDR2 YFSETQ. CDR3 region: CASSLGLAGGHNTGELFF. Here the CDR3 DNA reads TGCGCCAGCAGCCTGGGACTAGCGGGAGGTCATAACACCGGGGAGCTGTTTTTT.

The rearrangement joins TRBV7-2 to TRBJ2-3; TRBD2 matches at 9 bases. CDR1 and CDR2 from the germline V gene are SGHTA and FQGNSA. This CDR3 is 15 amino acids long. The junction had 9 bases not matched to a gene; V was cut back by 6 bases and J by 5 bases. The chain's CDR3 is CASSRAGGPRDTQYF. The CDR3, as DNA: TGTGCCAGCAGTCGGGCGGGGGGGCCGAGAGATACGCAGTATTTT.

The chain employs TRBV18 and TRBJ2-5; 7 nucleotides agree with TRBD1. V trimming: 5 bases; J trimming: 2 bases; junction bases outside the gene matches: 5. From germline, CDR1 is KGHSH and CDR2 LQKENI. This CDR3 has 14 residues. CDR3 nucleotides: TGTGCCAGCTCAAGGGACAGTTTACAAGAGACCCAGTACTTC. It is translated as CASSRDSLQETQYF.

In DNA, the CDR3 is TGTGCCAGCAGCCAAGTGGCCGCGGGGGAGCAGTACTTC. Translating it yields CASSQVAAGEQYF. The chain uses TRBV4-2 and TRBJ2-7; the D gene is possibly TRBD2 (6 bases). The CDR3 spans 13 residues. From germline, CDR1 is LGHNA and CDR2 YNFKEQ. Trimming pared 1 base from V and 7 bases from J, leaving 11 bases between.

The chain has TRBV5-4 and TRBJ1-6; 8 bases agree with TRBD1. The CDR3 contains 16 residues. Per germline, CDR1 SGHNT and CDR2 YYREEE (reference sequence). V lost 6 bases and J lost 7; bases outside the gene matches: 12. In DNA form, the CDR3 reads TGTGCCAGCAACTCCGGGCAGGGGGCCTTAAATTCACCCCTCCACTTT. This sequence encodes CASNSGQGALNSPLHF.

The V call is TRBV6-5, the J call TRBJ2-5; 7 bases line up with TRBD1. CDR1 is MNHEY, CDR2 SVGAGI, per germline. The CDR3 length is 15 residues. Trimming removed 2 bases from V and 2 bases from J; junction bases left unmatched: 5. CDR3 protein: CASSYQQGTQETQYF. The CDR3, as DNA: TGTGCCAGCAGTTACCAACAGGGGACACAAGAGACCCAGTACTTC.

The rearrangement links TRBV2 to TRBJ2-1; D perhaps matches TRBD1 (6 bases). The CDR3 totals 12 residues. The V and J ends lost 1 base and 15 bases respectively, with 13 bases between them. Germline V lookup: CDR1 SNHLY, CDR2 FYNNEI. Here the CDR3 DNA reads TGTGCCAGCAGTGAAGGGGGGCAGGGACCGTTCTTC. Its protein product is CASSEGGQGPFF. The variable domain in full, with the rest retrieved from reference TRBV2 and TRBJ2-1, is EPEVTQTPSHQVTQMGQEVILRCVPISNHLYFYWYRQILGQKVEFLVSFYNNEISEKSEIFDDQFSVERPDGSNFTLKIRSTKLEDSAMYFCASSEGGQGPFFGPGTRLTVL.

This chain links TRBV9 with TRBJ2-5; D possibly corresponds to TRBD1 (6 bases). V was cut by 6 bases and J by 5 bases, with 17 bases left in between. The CDR3 runs 14 residues. The germline V gene encodes CDR1 SGDLS and CDR2 YYNGEE. DNA of the CDR3: TGTGCCAGCACCCAAAGTAACAGGGACGAGACCCAGTACTTC. Translation: CASTQSNRDETQYF.

This rearrangement joins TRBV7-2 to TRBJ2-1; D unclear. The CDR3 sequence is 15 residues long. V was cut by 3 bases and J by 8 bases, with 17 bases left in between. Germline CDR1 is SGHTA and CDR2 is FQGNSA. The CDR3 region has the DNA TGTGCCAGCAGCTTTACTACGGTGTCTCGCGATGAGCAGTTCTTC. Its translation is CASSFTTVSRDEQFF.

Remarks on this clone: The DNA is omitted, as the CDR3 cannot be located on it reliably, and the CDR3 follows TCRdb's listing. The gene calls are TRBV21-1 and TRBJ2-7; the table's D gene call, TRBD2, was not cross checked with the DNA. TRBV21-1 is flagged as a pseudogene. The CDR3 contains 20 residues when both ends are counted. CDR3: CASSKWAVGGGTSLTYEQYF.

The V call is TRBV27, the J call TRBJ2-5; no definite D call. V lost 2 bases, J lost 5 bases, and 24 bases lay in between. This CDR3 contains 18 residues. From germline, CDR1 is MNHEY and CDR2 SMNVEV (reference sequence). CDR3 bases: TGTGCCAGCAGTTTAGCGGTTCGAGGCCGGATTTTGAGGGAGACCCAGTACTTC. It encodes CASSLAVRGRILRETQYF.

The J gene is TRBJ2-2, the V gene TRBV27; D might be TRBD2 (5 bases). The CDR3 extends over 15 amino acids. Trimming stripped 5 bases from V and 7 bases from J, with 17 bases between. Germline V CDR1 and CDR2: MNHEY, SMNVEV (reference sequence). The CDR3 region has the DNA TGTGCCAGCAGTATGAGAGGGCATCAGGTCGGGGAGCTGTTTTTT. Translating it yields CASSMRGHQVGELFF.

J is TRBJ2-7 and V is TRBV19, with D perhaps TRBD1 (6 bases). V dropped 9 bases and J dropped 5 bases, with 23 bases sitting between them. The germline gives CDR1 LNHDA, CDR2 SQIVND (reference sequence). The CDR3 totals 15 residues. This CDR3 is CASRKRDSGAHEQYF. In DNA, the CDR3 is TGTGCCAGCCGGAAGCGTGACTCAGGGGCCCACGAGCAGTACTTC.

The V call is TRBV7-7, the J call TRBJ2-3; 12 positions agree with TRBD2. The germline V gene has CDR1 SSHAT and CDR2 FNYEAQ (reference sequence). The length of the CDR3 is 19 residues. The ends lost 5 bases at V and 0 bases at J; junction bases unmatched: 12. The chain's CDR3 is CASSPWTSGTEWSTDTQYF. The CDR3 coding sequence is TGTGCCAGCAGCCCCTGGACTAGCGGGACGGAGTGGAGCACAGATACGCAGTATTTT. Complete variable domain (other parts from reference TRBV7-7 and TRBJ2-3): GAGVSQSPRYKVTKRGQDVTLRCDPISSHATLYWYQQALGQGPEFLTYFNYEAQPDKSGLPSDRFSAERPEGSISTLTIQRTEQRDSAMYRCASSPWTSGTEWSTDTQYFGPGTRLTVL.

This chain joins TRBV10-3 and TRBJ2-1, with 7 bases lining up with TRBD2. Germline V gives CDR1 ENHRY, CDR2 SYGVKD. V lost 3 bases, J lost 1 base, and 6 bases stayed unmatched. The CDR3 is made up of 16 amino acids. The CDR3 DNA follows: TGTGCCATCAGTGACGGGGGGACTCGTTCCTACAATGAGCAGTTCTTC. This encodes CAISDGGTRSYNEQFF.

V is TRBV4-1 and J is TRBJ2-7; 7 bases are shared with TRBD2. With 0 bases clipped from V and 4 bases from J, the junction kept 9 bases outside the gene matches. This CDR3 comprises 16 residues. The germline V gene encodes CDR1 MGHRA and CDR2 YSYEKL. In DNA form, the CDR3 reads TGCGCCAGCAGCCAAGAAAGGGACCGGGGGGTGTACGAGCAGTACTTC. Translating gives CASSQERDRGVYEQYF.

The chain employs TRBV28 and TRBJ1-2; D ambiguous. Germline lookup yields CDR1 MDHEN and CDR2 SYDVKM. This CDR3 is built from 14 residues. V gave up 5 bases and J gave up 6 bases, with 16 bases separating them. The CDR3 reads CASSPFGLTDGYTF. CDR3 DNA: TGTGCCAGCAGTCCTTTTGGGCTAACGGATGGCTACACCTTC.

The gene calls are TRBV19 and TRBJ2-5; weak D call: TRBD1 (6 bases). This CDR3 spans 16 amino acids. Germline lookup yields CDR1 LNHDA and CDR2 SQIVND (reference sequence). V gave up 4 bases and J gave up 5 bases, with 20 bases separating them. CDR3 nucleotides: TGTGCCAGTAGTAATCTTCGTCAGGGGTACGAGGAGACCCAGTACTTC. Encoded protein: CASSNLRQGYEETQYF. Using reference TRBV19 and TRBJ2-5 for the parts outside the CDR3, the full variable domain is DGGITQSPKYLFRKEGQNVTLSCEQNLNHDAMYWYRQDPGQGLRLIYYSQIVNDFQKGDIAEGYSVSREKKESFPLTVTSAQKNPTAFYLCASSNLRQGYEETQYFGPGTRLLVL.

DNA for the CDR3: TGTGCCAGCAGCCAGGGGTTATTCTCTGAAGCTTTCTTT. Protein product: CASSQGLFSEAFF. V and J are TRBV28 and TRBJ1-1, with a weak D call TRBD1 (6 bases). Germline V gives CDR1 MDHEN, CDR2 SYDVKM. The CDR3 loop spans 13 amino acids. Trimming stripped 6 bases from V and 6 bases from J, with 14 bases between.

CDR3 in DNA: TGCGCCAGCAGCCCAGGACTAGCGGGAGCGGGCGAGCAGTACTTC. Its protein product is CASSPGLAGAGEQYF. The genes are TRBV5-1 and TRBJ2-7, with TRBD2 matching over 13 bases. CDR3 length: 15 amino acids. V lost 4 bases and J lost 6; bases outside the gene matches: 7. CDR1 and CDR2 (germline): SGHRS, YFSETQ.

In regard to this clone: Germline and junction disagree at one end, which may indicate a read error. The rearrangement links TRBV4-1 to TRBJ1-5, with D maybe TRBD1 (5 bases). CDR3 size: 18 residues. From germline, CDR1 is MGHRA and CDR2 YSYEKL. The CDR3 DNA follows: TGCGCCAGCAGCCAGTTTAAGGACACAAGGGCGAGCAATCAGTCCCAGCATTTT. This gives the protein CASSQFKDTRASNQSQHF.

This clone has only a few counts. V is TRBV18 and J is TRBJ1-2; D perhaps matches TRBD1 (6 bases). Trimming shortened V by 1 base and J by 2 bases, and 23 bases separated the two germline ends. The CDR3 extends over 19 amino acids. The V gene's germline CDR1 is KGHSH and CDR2 LQKENI. The CDR3 DNA reads TGTGCCAGCTCACCACTCCCCCCGAAGAGACAGGAATTGAACTATGGCTACACCTTC. This codes for CASSPLPPKRQELNYGYTF.